A selection of T cell receptor beta chains follows, all from one sample in a study of T cell changes during pregnancy in multiple sclerosis. Clones were sequenced by immunoSEQ multiplex PCR, and TCRdb holds only the in-frame ones, with some missing. The sample contains 20,000 or so clones, roughly 90% of which appear only once. The specimen was CD8+ T cells from peripheral blood mononuclear cells, collected in the third trimester of pregnancy. The receptors come from a female donor in good health, enrolled as a control in a pregnancy study. Both conserved end residues are part of each CDR3. The D gene is left open where the match is weak. Clone size is given for some rows only: seen once, a few or many times, or a class if the clone is expanded.

J: TRBJ1-3
V: TRBV9
size: .
D: .
CDR3: CASSVAGTPRRGNTIYF
DNA: TGTGCCAGCAGCGTAGCTGGTACGCCTAGGAGAGGAAACACCATATATTTT

J: TRBJ2-7
V: TRBV9
size: .
D: .
CDR3: CASSVSGTPREQYF
DNA: TGTGCCAGCAGCGTGTCCGGGACACCCAGGGAGCAGTACTTC

J: TRBJ2-7
V: TRBV27
size: .
D: .
CDR3: CASSWTAWTYEQYF
DNA: TGTGCCAGCAGTTGGACAGCCTGGACCTACGAGCAGTACTTC

J: TRBJ2-2
V: TRBV5-6
size: .
D: TRBD1
CDR3: CASSPSGQGGSGELFF
DNA: TGTGCCAGCTCCCCCTCGGGACAGGGGGGCTCCGGGGAGCTGTTTTTT

J: TRBJ2-3
V: TRBV9
size: .
D: .
CDR3: CASSPGGSTDTQYF
DNA: TGTGCCAGCAGCCCCGGGGGTAGCACAGATACGCAGTATTTT

J: TRBJ1-1
V: TRBV11-2
size: once
D: .
CDR3: CASSDWRGGPEAFF
DNA: TGTGCCAGCAGCGATTGGAGGGGAGGCCCTGAAGCTTTCTTT

J: TRBJ2-3
V: TRBV15
size: .
D: .
CDR3: CATSRSREPTDTQYF
DNA: TGTGCCACCAGCAGAAGCCGGGAACCCACAGATACGCAGTATTTT

J: TRBJ2-1
V: TRBV6-5
size: .
D: .
CDR3: CASTLGNEQFF
DNA: TGTGCCAGCACACTCGGGAATGAGCAGTTCTTC

J: TRBJ2-7
V: TRBV27
size: .
D: TRBD1
CDR3: CASAGTGAYEQYF
DNA: TGTGCCAGCGCCGGGACAGGCGCCTACGAGCAGTACTTC

J: TRBJ2-7
V: TRBV27
size: once
D: .
CDR3: CASSLGTSYEQYF
DNA: TGTGCCAGCAGTTTAGGCACGTCCTACGAGCAGTACTTC

J: TRBJ2-5
V: TRBV7-8
size: .
D: TRBD2
CDR3: CASSLGASGDQETQYF
DNA: TGTGCCAGCAGCTTAGGGGCTAGCGGAGACCAAGAGACCCAGTACTTC

J: TRBJ1-2
V: TRBV13
size: .
D: TRBD1
CDR3: CASSSVSQGGYGYTF
DNA: TGTGCCAGCAGCTCCGTAAGTCAGGGGGGCTATGGCTACACCTTC

J: TRBJ2-3
V: TRBV5-1
size: .
D: .
CDR3: CASSLRTLPSGTDTQYF
DNA: TGCGCCAGCAGCTTGAGGACATTACCGTCGGGCACAGATACGCAGTATTTT

J: TRBJ1-5
V: TRBV28
size: .
D: TRBD1
CDR3: CASIPERGRGNQPQHF
DNA: TGTGCCAGCATTCCCGAGAGGGGGCGAGGCAATCAGCCCCAGCATTTT

J: TRBJ2-4
V: TRBV7-9
size: .
D: .
CDR3: CASSNTRGGGKNIQYF
DNA: TGTGCCAGCAGCAATACTAGGGGGGGTGGCAAAAACATTCAGTACTTC

J: TRBJ2-2
V: TRBV27
size: .
D: .
CDR3: CASRQPAGELFF
DNA: TGTGCCAGCAGACAACCCGCCGGGGAGCTGTTTTTT

J: TRBJ1-5
V: TRBV10-3
size: .
D: TRBD1
CDR3: CAIRGQGAVSNQPQHF
DNA: TGTGCCATCAGGGGACAGGGCGCAGTTAGCAATCAGCCCCAGCATTTT

J: TRBJ2-7
V: TRBV19
size: .
D: .
CDR3: CASSSEEGAGAGHEQYF
DNA: TGTGCCAGTAGCTCCGAGGAGGGGGCGGGTGCGGGCCACGAGCAGTACTTC

J: TRBJ2-1
V: TRBV28
size: .
D: .
CDR3: CASSFEVGSYNEQFF
DNA: TGTGCCAGCAGTTTCGAGGTCGGCTCCTACAATGAGCAGTTCTTC

J: TRBJ2-5
V: TRBV6-6
size: .
D: TRBD2
CDR3: CASSSQGLAEETQYF
DNA: TGTGCCAGCAGCAGCCAAGGACTAGCGGAAGAGACCCAGTACTTC

J: TRBJ2-1
V: TRBV19
size: .
D: TRBD2
CDR3: CASSISTSVSSYNEQFF
DNA: TGTGCCAGTAGTATTTCAACTAGCGTTTCCTCCTACAATGAGCAGTTCTTC

J: TRBJ2-7
V: TRBV27
size: .
D: TRBD1
CDR3: CASSLGKDRPYEQYF
DNA: TGTGCCAGCAGTTTAGGAAAGGACAGGCCCTACGAGCAGTACTTC

J: TRBJ2-2
V: TRBV7-9
size: .
D: TRBD1
CDR3: CASPGQGIYTGELFF
DNA: TGTGCCAGCCCGGGACAGGGGATTTACACCGGGGAGCTGTTTTTT

J: TRBJ2-2
V: TRBV6-5
size: .
D: .
CDR3: CASSLGGAGELFF
DNA: TGTGCCAGCAGCTTAGGAGGGGCCGGGGAGCTGTTTTTT

J: TRBJ2-2
V: TRBV4-2
size: .
D: .
CDR3: CASSPGLSNTGELFF
DNA: TGTGCCAGCAGCCCGGGACTCTCGAACACCGGGGAGCTGTTTTTT

J: TRBJ2-2
V: TRBV2
size: few
D: .
CDR3: CASRDVATDSGELFF
DNA: TGTGCCAGCAGGGACGTAGCGACGGACTCCGGGGAGCTGTTTTTT

J: TRBJ2-5
V: TRBV6-6
size: .
D: TRBD1
CDR3: CASSYGDRGETQYF
DNA: TGTGCCAGCAGTTACGGTGACAGGGGAGAGACCCAGTACTTC

J: TRBJ2-7
V: TRBV6-5
size: .
D: .
CDR3: CASSPATRMYEQYF
DNA: TGTGCCAGCAGTCCCGCCACTCGCATGTACGAGCAGTACTTC

J: TRBJ2-3
V: TRBV2
size: .
D: TRBD2
CDR3: CASSGAGRIAGGWSTDTQYF
DNA: TGTGCCAGCAGTGGCGCGGGGCGAATAGCGGGAGGGTGGAGCACAGATACGCAGTATTTT

J: TRBJ2-7
V: TRBV14
size: once
D: .
CDR3: CASSLREGKQYF
DNA: TGTGCCAGCAGCCTCCGAGAGGGTAAGCAGTACTTC